The next 15 T cell receptor beta chains were all read from a single sample in a study of technical replicates of blood from several donors. Only in-frame clones appear in the TCRdb table, and some are missing; sequencing was by immunoSEQ multiplex PCR. The sample holds under 95,000 clones, roughly 96% seen once. The sample taken for sequencing was T cells isolated from PBMCs. The source is a human donor in good health.

The V call is TRBV5-1, the J call TRBJ2-7; 9 bases agree with TRBD1. This CDR3 has 16 residues. V trimming: 0 bases; J trimming: 6 bases; junction bases outside the gene matches: 10. Germline values: CDR1 SGHRS, CDR2 YFSETQ. The CDR3 coding sequence is TGCGCCAGCAGCTTGGAGCCGGGACAGGGCACTAGCGAGCAGTACTTC. Encoded protein: CASSLEPGQGTSEQYF.

V and J are TRBV6-5 and TRBJ2-2; possibly TRBD1 for D (5 bases). Germline loops: CDR1 MNHEY, CDR2 SVGAGI. V was pared by 5 bases and J by 6 bases, with 16 bases between. This CDR3 is 15 amino acids long. The CDR3 is CASSQGYQGAGELFF. The CDR3 bases are TGTGCCAGCAGTCAAGGGTACCAGGGTGCCGGGGAGCTGTTTTTT.

The chain links TRBV6-6 to TRBJ2-7; possibly TRBD1 for D (6 bases). Germline CDR1 reads MNHNY; CDR2 reads SVGAGI (reference sequence). Trimming shortened V by 6 bases and J by 3 bases, and 15 bases separated the two germline ends. There are 14 residues in the CDR3. The CDR3 DNA reads TGTGCCAGCAGCTATTACAGGGATGTCTACGAGCAGTACTTC. Protein sequence: CASSYYRDVYEQYF.

The chain is built from TRBV6-5 and TRBJ2-3, with no clear D. Trimming shortened V by 1 base and J by 3 bases, and 14 bases separated the two germline ends. Germline V gene lookup returns CDR1 MNHEY and CDR2 SVGAGI. The CDR3 is 16 residues long. The CDR3: CASSYYLTARTDTQYF. The DNA for the CDR3 is TGTGCCAGCAGTTACTACCTCACGGCGAGGACAGATACGCAGTATTTT.

V is TRBV7-8 and J is TRBJ1-5; D may be TRBD1 (5 bases). V lost 1 base, J lost 9 bases, and 10 bases lay in between. The CDR3 length is 13 residues. Germline values: CDR1 SGHVS, CDR2 FQNEAQ. The CDR3, as DNA: TGTGCCAGCAGCTTAGAGGTGGGGGGGCCCCAGCATTTT. Translation: CASSLEVGGPQHF. Full variable domain (remainder filled in from reference TRBV7-8 and TRBJ1-5): GAGVSQSPRYKVAKRGQDVALRCDPISGHVSLFWYQQALGQGPEFLTYFQNEAQLDKSGLPSDRFFAERPEGSVSTLKIQRTQQEDSAVYLCASSLEVGGPQHFGDGTRLSIL.

This sequence joins TRBV25-1 and TRBJ2-7; a possible D gene is TRBD2 (6 bases). Germline loops: CDR1 MGHDK, CDR2 SYGVNS. The CDR3 extends over 14 amino acids. Trimming stripped 1 base from V and 5 bases from J, with 12 bases between. The CDR3 nucleotides are TGTGCCAGCAGTGAATTCAAAGGAGGGAACGAGCAGTACTTC. It specifies CASSEFKGGNEQYF.

The chain employs TRBV5-1 and TRBJ1-4, with TRBD1 matching over 7 bases. CDR1 SGHRS and CDR2 YFSETQ come from the germline V gene. This CDR3 comprises 18 residues. J lost 5 bases, V lost 4 bases, and 17 bases had no gene match. The CDR3 DNA sequence: TGCGCCAGCAGCCCTCGAACGCGTCCCAGGGGGGAGAATGAAAAACTGTTTTTT. Its translation: CASSPRTRPRGENEKLFF. Using reference TRBV5-1 and TRBJ1-4 for the parts outside the CDR3, the full variable domain is KAGVTQTPRYLIKTRGQQVTLSCSPISGHRSVSWYQQTPGQGLQFLFEYFSETQRNKGNFPGRFSGRQFSNSRSEMNVSTLELGDSALYLCASSPRTRPRGENEKLFFGSGTQLSVL.

This clone was recorded only once. The rearrangement uses TRBV2 and TRBJ1-1; 7 bases map to TRBD1. The CDR3 is 13 residues long. V lost 3 bases and J lost 6; bases outside the gene matches: 4. Germline assignment: CDR1 SNHLY and CDR2 FYNNEI. This CDR3 is CASSDEGAAEAFF. The CDR3, as DNA: TGTGCCAGCAGTGACGAGGGGGCGGCTGAAGCTTTCTTT.

This clone was recorded only once. The chain links TRBV30 to TRBJ2-3; 12 bases map to TRBD2. Germline CDR1 and CDR2: GTSNPN and SVGIG (reference sequence). The V gene end was trimmed by 4 bases and the J gene end by 4 bases; junction bases not matched to a gene: 0. The CDR3 contains 13 residues. DNA for the CDR3: TGTGCCTGGACTAGCGGGGGGGCAGATACGCAGTATTTT. It specifies CAWTSGGADTQYF.

As concerns this clone: An end of the junction differs from the germline gene, which may be a read error. V and J are TRBV10-3 and TRBJ2-5; TRBD2 matches 8 bases. CDR1 is ENHRY and CDR2 is SYGVKD in the germline V gene. This CDR3 contains 15 residues. CDR3 bases: TGTGCCATCAGTGGCGGGCTAGCGGGCCAACAGACCCAGTACTTC. It yields the protein CAISGGLAGQQTQYF.

The V gene is TRBV6-1, the J gene TRBJ2-1, with 9 positions matching TRBD1. CDR1 and CDR2 (germline): MNHNS, SASEGT. The CDR3 covers 16 residues. Trimming at V came to 0 bases and at J to 8 bases, leaving 8 bases not matched to a gene. The DNA for the CDR3 is TGTGCCAGCAGTGAAGCCCCCGGGACAGGGTCACATGAGCAGTTCTTC. Encoded protein: CASSEAPGTGSHEQFF.

In DNA form, the CDR3 reads TGCAGCGTTGAAGAGAACTCAACTGGAAACACCATATATTTT. Translating it yields CSVEENSTGNTIYF. The gene calls are TRBV29-1 and TRBJ1-3, with no clear D. V was shortened by 0 bases and J by 2 bases, with 8 bases between the two germline ends. Germline-derived CDR1 and CDR2 are SQVTM and ANQGSEA. The CDR3 loop spans 14 amino acids.

This clone occurred once. The chain employs TRBV27 and TRBJ2-7, with unresolved D. CDR1 is MNHEY and CDR2 is SMNVEV in the germline V gene (reference sequence). The CDR3 has 14 residues. V lost 3 bases and J lost 6, with 15 bases in between. CDR3 bases: TGTGCCAGCAGTTTGCGGCTAGAGGCTAGCGAGCAGTACTTC. Protein sequence: CASSLRLEASEQYF.

The chain links TRBV5-1 to TRBJ1-4; 7 bases line up with TRBD1. Germline V gives CDR1 SGHRS, CDR2 YFSETQ. V lost 4 bases and J lost 0; bases outside the gene matches: 6. The CDR3 has 16 amino acids. CDR3 residues: CASSVRGAATNEKLFF. In nucleotides, the CDR3 is TGCGCCAGCAGCGTCAGGGGGGCGGCAACTAATGAAAAACTGTTTTTT. Based on the CDR3 plus reference TRBV5-1 and TRBJ1-4, the full variable domain is KAGVTQTPRYLIKTRGQQVTLSCSPISGHRSVSWYQQTPGQGLQFLFEYFSETQRNKGNFPGRFSGRQFSNSRSEMNVSTLELGDSALYLCASSVRGAATNEKLFFGSGTQLSVL.

This chain links TRBV28 with TRBJ2-2, with D unclear. The CDR3 consists of 14 residues. V shed 7 bases and J shed 1 base, with 10 bases lying between them. The germline V gene encodes CDR1 MDHEN and CDR2 SYDVKM. CDR3 nucleotide sequence: TGTGCCAGCACTAACCTTCAGAACACCGGGGAGCTGTTTTTT. It encodes CASTNLQNTGELFF.